Described below is a single TCR beta chain sequence and its context. This receptor's antigen is unknown. No base quality values were provided; no much bigger clone lies one nucleotide off. Using the deep immunoSEQ assay, multiplex PCR amplified TCR CDR3 regions from genomic DNA. Extracted genomic DNA from each cell subset was distributed evenly across all wells of several immunoSEQ 96-well plates, and each plate was treated as a replicate. For sorted subsets, each replicate PCR was loaded with about 0.2 ug genomic DNA, equivalent to about 30,000 T cell genomes. Purified libraries were quantified with a Qubit 3.0 fluorometer, sized on a Bioanalyzer 2100, and re-quantified with the KAPA Library Quantification kit. Every immunoSEQ 96-well plate was sequenced on a dedicated single-read 150-cycle Illumina NextSeq 550 flow cell. The authors' pipeline ran thus. Because the immunoSEQ output included only junctional sequences and no quality scores, the filtering could not be the same as the filtering used for full-length reads. To assign V/J genes and CDR3, sequences were annotated using PyIR, a Python wrapper for IgBLAST v1.9, with IMGT germline references. Any read was removed if the V/J assignment was weak (E-value above 1e-6), the CDR3 was missing, or the read contained stop codons, out-of-frame junctions, or ambiguous translated residues. V3J clonotypes were defined as sequences sharing the same inferred V gene, J gene, and CDR3 amino acid sequence. Percentage overlap between repertoires was computed as shared unique clonotypes divided by the size of the smaller repertoire. Richness of each repertoire was evaluated using RTK rarefaction, the Chao1 estimator, and Recon v2.1 estimates of unobserved clonotypes. OLGA was used to compute generation probabilities for all TCRbeta clonotypes that the gDNA method yielded from a handful of donors. TCRdb holds this immuneACCESS table with in-frame rearrangements only. Some clones are missing; in checked studies, unresolved V genes explain under half, and the rest has no known cause. Clone size and the V and J calls come from that table; the DNA yielded D and trimming. Present in this sample are fewer than 800,000 clones, about 90% of which were seen just once. The ten biggest clones cover 24% of the sample.

This entry belongs to a study of shared clonotypes between healthy human individuals (dated by TCRdb to the early 2020s). A note on the overall study: The cohort included a few men and a couple of women between 18 and 49 years of age. To estimate repertoire size and how much clonotype sharing occurs between individuals, the study deeply sequenced the blood TCR repertoires of five healthy adults. For each donor, CD4 naive and CD4 memory were each given three plates, CD8 naive was given two plates, and CD8 memory was given one plate. Between about 0.85 and 8.9 billion PBMCs per donor were obtained by leukapheresis. To increase sequencing depth and limit assay-specific biases, different laboratories used diverse techniques to prepare libraries and sequence TCR repertoires. What the authors observed across the whole study: When several donors were compared, the shared fraction of clonotypes was about 5.5% for naive CD4, approximately 3.5% for naive CD8, more than 2% for memory CD4, and about 0.36% for memory CD8. Only blood was sampled, and tissue TCR repertoires likely differ from those in blood. Even with the large sequencing depth, rarefaction of the sorted-subset datasets indicated that sequencing was incomplete. Pairwise subsampling indicated that sequencing depth was expected to affect the degree of clonotype sharing among donors. Because the study included a small number of donors, the genetic and exposure-history diversity represented was limited. Compared with non-shared clonotypes, clonotypes shared by all four sorted-subset donors had higher generation probabilities. Larger estimated clonotype richness was generally found for naive subsets than for memory subsets.

According to the germline V gene (reference sequence), CDR1 reads MNHEY and CDR2 reads SMNVEV. The junction carries 13 bases between V and J, which are trimmed by 2 bases and 6 bases respectively. The CDR3 contains 15 residues, cysteine and phenylalanine counted. The only DNA kept is the CDR3, 45 bases in frame from the first base. CD8 naive samples consisted of CD45RO-negative cells that were positively selected for CCR7, yielding a CD45RA+CCR7+ population without TemRA cells. Healthy HIV-negative adults with no recently reported acute infections or vaccinations were included as donors. All donors were Caucasian adults living in Nashville, Tennessee, USA. After blood collection by leukapheresis, PBMCs were isolated using Ficoll-Histopaque density gradient centrifugation and then cryopreserved in the vapor phase of liquid nitrogen. Purity and quantity of every magnetically sorted T cell population were checked by analytical flow cytometry. From each sorted fraction, genomic DNA was isolated and quantified by UV absorbance on a Nanodrop 2000c.

This TCR derives from a man under 40 in good health. The sequence joins TRBV27 to TRBJ2-2, with an unclear D gene assignment. Sample: naive CD8+ T cells sorted from blood. Reading the label with the study, this specimen's cell subset or site is: CD45RA+CCR7+. The nucleotide sequence is given as TGTGCCAGCAGTTTAGGCAGTAGGTTCGCCGGGGAGCTGTTTTTT. This gives the protein CASSLGSRFAGELFF.